The 18 T cell receptor beta chains reported below all come from one sample, sequenced in a study of OX40 agonist ivuxolimab in advanced cancers. Using immunoSEQ multiplex PCR, the repertoire was profiled, and TCRdb retains in-frame clones only, with some absent. The sample holds 83,000 or so clones, about 81% seen once. This material consisted of CD4+ or CD8+ T cells sorted from blood, taken in a trial of the OX40 agonist ivuxolimab. These receptors were collected from an adult with an advanced solid tumor such as melanoma, head and neck, liver or kidney cancer.

The rearrangement uses TRBV5-8 and TRBJ2-5; 9 positions agree with TRBD2. Trimming at V came to 4 bases and at J to 2 bases, leaving 9 bases not matched to a gene. Germline V gives CDR1 SGHTS, CDR2 YDEGEE. This CDR3 comprises 16 residues. In DNA form, the CDR3 reads TGTGCCAGCAGCCCGGGATCTAGCGGGGTTCAAGAGACCCAGTACTTC. This gives the protein CASSPGSSGVQETQYF.

The CDR3 reads CATSRDRAVSHEQYF. CDR3 in DNA: TGTGCCACCAGCAGAGATCGGGCAGTGAGCCACGAGCAGTACTTC. This chain uses TRBV15 with TRBJ2-7; no clear D. Per germline, CDR1 LNHNV and CDR2 YYDKDF (reference sequence). With 0 bases removed from V and 5 bases from J, the gap between germline ends came to 14 bases. The CDR3 runs to 15 residues.

The genes are TRBV30 and TRBJ2-1; TRBD2 agrees at 9 bases. This CDR3 has 16 residues. J was trimmed by 7 bases and V by 1 base; bases with no gene match: 11. Germline CDR1 is GTSNPN and CDR2 is SVGIG (reference sequence). The CDR3 DNA is TGTGCCTGGAGTGACCTTAGCGGGGGCCGAATTAATGAGCAGTTCTTC. It is translated as CAWSDLSGGRINEQFF. The complete variable domain, with remaining parts taken from reference TRBV30 and TRBJ2-1, reads SQTIHQWPATLVQPVGSPLSLECTVEGTSNPNLYWYRQAAGRGLQLLFYSVGIGQISSEVPQNLSASRPQDRQFILSSKKLLLSDSGFYLCAWSDLSGGRINEQFFGPGTRLTVL.

This chain connects TRBV30 to TRBJ2-2, with D perhaps given as TRBD1 or TRBD2 (6 bases each). Germline V gene lookup returns CDR1 GTSNPN and CDR2 SVGIG (reference sequence). The CDR3 consists of 16 residues. V was trimmed by 0 bases and J by 2 bases, leaving 13 bases between them. CDR3 sequence: CAWSVLGGFNTGELFF. Written as DNA, the CDR3 is TGTGCCTGGAGTGTACTGGGGGGCTTCAACACCGGGGAGCTGTTTTTT.

The chain joins TRBV21-1 to TRBJ2-7; TRBD2, the D gene given by the table, was not confirmed from the DNA. TRBV21-1 is flagged as a pseudogene. This CDR3 has 14 amino acids. The CDR3 DNA reads TGTGCCGCACGAGAGCGGGAGAGGGGCTACGAGCAGTACTTC. Translated, it gives CAARERERGYEQYF.

The chain uses TRBV19 and TRBJ2-5; D unclear. Trimming pared 5 bases from V and 5 bases from J, leaving 12 bases between. The CDR3 runs to 13 residues. The germline V gene encodes CDR1 LNHDA and CDR2 SQIVND (reference sequence). The CDR3 DNA reads TGTGCCAGTAGTCGGAGTCTTCAGGAGACCCAGTACTTC. Its translation: CASSRSLQETQYF.

The chain is built from TRBV7-8 and TRBJ2-7, with TRBD2 matching over 8 bases. Germline-derived CDR1 and CDR2 are SGHVS and FQNEAQ. There are 15 residues in the CDR3. Trimming removed 1 base from V and 5 bases from J; junction bases left unmatched: 7. CDR3 nucleotides: TGTGCCAGCAGCTTAGGTAGCGGGGTTTTCGACGAGCAGTACTTC. This gives the protein CASSLGSGVFDEQYF.

The rearrangement links TRBV7-2 to TRBJ1-4, with D unclear. Germline-derived CDR1 and CDR2 are SGHTA and FQGNSA. The CDR3 runs 13 residues. Trimming took 8 bases from V and 7 from J, leaving 14 bases between them. In nucleotides, the CDR3 is TGTGCCAGCTGTCGGGGTGCTTGTGAAAAACTGTTTTTT. Translation: CASCRGACEKLFF.

The V and J genes are TRBV27 and TRBJ2-7, with D maybe TRBD1 (5 bases). The CDR3 runs 14 residues. The V end was cut by 2 bases, the J end by 5 bases, with 13 bases between. Germline lookup yields CDR1 MNHEY and CDR2 SMNVEV (reference sequence). DNA of the CDR3: TGTGCCAGCAGTTTAAAAGGCAGGGAAAACGAGCAGTACTTC. This encodes CASSLKGRENEQYF.

The J gene is TRBJ2-5, the V gene TRBV18, with 10 bases lining up with TRBD2. The CDR3 runs 17 residues. Germline V lookup: CDR1 KGHSH, CDR2 LQKENI. Losses at the gene ends were 3 bases for V and 1 base for J; bases not matched to a gene: 8. For the CDR3, the DNA is TGTGCCAGCTCACCCTTCGCTAGCGGGGGCCTCCAAGAGACCCAGTACTTC. Translating gives CASSPFASGGLQETQYF. Drawing the rest from reference TRBV18 and TRBJ2-5, the complete variable domain is NAGVMQNPRHLVRRRGQEARLRCSPMKGHSHVYWYRQLPEEGLKFMVYLQKENIIDESGMPKERFSAEFPKEGPSILRIQQVVRGDSAAYFCASSPFASGGLQETQYFGPGTRLLVL.

The CDR3 spells CASGSWSNQPQHF. CDR3 in DNA: TGTGCTAGTGGTTCCTGGAGCAATCAGCCCCAGCATTTT. This rearrangement joins TRBV12-5 to TRBJ1-5; D gene uncertain. Per the germline V gene, CDR1 is LGHNT and CDR2 is FRNRAP. Trimming cost V 4 bases and J 1 base, with 5 bases left between them. The CDR3 is made up of 13 amino acids.

CDR3 sequence reads: CASSLAGAYQETQYF. CDR3 bases: TGCGCCAGCAGCTTAGCGGGGGCGTACCAAGAGACCCAGTACTTC. The chain couples TRBV5-1 to TRBJ2-5, with 8 bases matching TRBD2. The CDR3 covers 15 residues. Per germline, CDR1 SGHRS and CDR2 YFSETQ. J gave up 0 bases and V 2 bases, and 3 bases lay outside the gene matches.

J is TRBJ2-5 and V is TRBV7-2; tentative D call: TRBD2 (6 bases). The CDR3 contains 13 residues. Trimming pared 5 bases from V and 9 bases from J, leaving 16 bases between. Germline CDR1 reads SGHTA; CDR2 reads FQGNSA. This CDR3 reads CASSPGFGEAQYF. DNA for the CDR3: TGTGCCAGCAGCCCGGGATTTGGGGAGGCCCAGTACTTC.

The chain joins TRBV14 to TRBJ1-6; D unresolved. CDR1 is SGHDN, CDR2 FVKESK, per germline. The CDR3 totals 16 residues. V shed 3 bases and J shed 0 bases, with 9 bases lying between them. The CDR3 DNA reads as TGTGCCAGCAGCCATCGGACGAGCTCCTATAATTCACCCCTCCACTTT. Translation gives CASSHRTSSYNSPLHF.

The V gene is TRBV2, the J gene TRBJ2-5; a possible D gene is TRBD2 (5 bases). The CDR3 is made up of 15 amino acids. V lost 0 bases and J 4 bases, leaving 12 bases between the germline ends. The V gene's germline CDR1 is SNHLY and CDR2 FYNNEI. The CDR3: CASSEAGATGETQYF. The CDR3 bases are TGTGCCAGCAGTGAAGCGGGAGCCACGGGAGAGACCCAGTACTTC. The variable domain in full, with the rest retrieved from reference TRBV2 and TRBJ2-5, is EPEVTQTPSHQVTQMGQEVILRCVPISNHLYFYWYRQILGQKVEFLVSFYNNEISEKSEIFDDQFSVERPDGSNFTLKIRSTKLEDSAMYFCASSEAGATGETQYFGPGTRLLVL.

V and J are TRBV4-3 and TRBJ2-1, with D unclear. CDR1 and CDR2 from the germline V gene are LGHNA and YSLEER. The CDR3 is 13 amino acids. V lost 0 bases and J 2 bases, leaving 2 bases between the germline ends. The CDR3 sequence: CASSQDAYNEQFF. Written as DNA, the CDR3 is TGCGCCAGCAGCCAAGATGCCTACAATGAGCAGTTCTTC.

The chain employs TRBV6-6 and TRBJ1-2; no clear D. This CDR3 is built from 12 residues. Germline V lookup: CDR1 MNHNY, CDR2 SVGAGI (reference sequence). The germline V and J ends were trimmed by 7 bases and 13 bases, with 19 bases remaining between them. The CDR3 coding sequence is TGTGCCAGCACCACTGGCCAGGCCACGGGCACCTTC. It translates to CASTTGQATGTF.

This clone has only one observation. In DNA form, the CDR3 reads TGTGCCAGCACAGACCCCCGGGGTAATGGCTACACCTTC. Protein: CASTDPRGNGYTF. The chain uses TRBV25-1 and TRBJ1-2; D is uncertain. The CDR3 runs 13 residues. The V gene lost 7 bases and the J gene lost 6 bases, with 15 bases spanning the gap. Per germline, CDR1 MGHDK and CDR2 SYGVNS.